This T cell receptor beta chain is drawn from a study of blood T cell repertoires in COVID-19. Study details: In each case, the material was cDNA or gDNA derived from T cells, B-cell-depleted T cells, or PBMCs.

Original data processing: Amplification of reference gene primers provided the estimated nucleated cell counts. TCRdb's copy holds only in-frame clones and misses some; the assay was immunoSEQ multiplex PCR. V and J calls and clone size come straight from that table; D and trimming were deduced from the DNA. The data show about 57,000 clones, with approximately 92% seen just once and about 2.2% held by the top ten. V lost 3 bases and J lost 4; bases outside the gene matches: 13. This CDR3 has 20 residues. The germline gives CDR1 KGHSH, CDR2 LQKENI. Sequencing used peripheral blood. The chain is built from TRBV18 and TRBJ2-1, with TRBD2 matching over 15 bases. This TCR came from a man aged 55 to 70 with acute or convalescent COVID-19. In DNA form, the CDR3 reads TGTGCCAGCTCACCTGTAGCCTTGGGACTAGCGGGAGGAGGTTACAATGAGCAGTTCTTC. Protein sequence: CASSPVALGLAGGGYNEQFF.